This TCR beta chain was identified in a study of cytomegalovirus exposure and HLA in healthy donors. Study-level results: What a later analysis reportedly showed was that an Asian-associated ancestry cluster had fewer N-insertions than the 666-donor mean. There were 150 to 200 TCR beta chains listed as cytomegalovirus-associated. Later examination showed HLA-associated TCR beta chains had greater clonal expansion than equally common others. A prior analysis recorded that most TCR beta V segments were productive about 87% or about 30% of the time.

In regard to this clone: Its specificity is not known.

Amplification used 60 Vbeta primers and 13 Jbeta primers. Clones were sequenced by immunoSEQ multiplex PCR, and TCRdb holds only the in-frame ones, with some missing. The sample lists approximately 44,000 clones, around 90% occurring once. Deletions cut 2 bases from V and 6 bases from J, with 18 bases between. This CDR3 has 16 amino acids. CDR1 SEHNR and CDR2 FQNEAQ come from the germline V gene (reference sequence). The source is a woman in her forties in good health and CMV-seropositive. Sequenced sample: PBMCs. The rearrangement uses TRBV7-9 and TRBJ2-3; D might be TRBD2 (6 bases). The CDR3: CASSLYLTGGGDTQYF. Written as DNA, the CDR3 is TGTGCCAGCAGCTTATATCTTACGGGTGGAGGGGATACGCAGTATTTT.